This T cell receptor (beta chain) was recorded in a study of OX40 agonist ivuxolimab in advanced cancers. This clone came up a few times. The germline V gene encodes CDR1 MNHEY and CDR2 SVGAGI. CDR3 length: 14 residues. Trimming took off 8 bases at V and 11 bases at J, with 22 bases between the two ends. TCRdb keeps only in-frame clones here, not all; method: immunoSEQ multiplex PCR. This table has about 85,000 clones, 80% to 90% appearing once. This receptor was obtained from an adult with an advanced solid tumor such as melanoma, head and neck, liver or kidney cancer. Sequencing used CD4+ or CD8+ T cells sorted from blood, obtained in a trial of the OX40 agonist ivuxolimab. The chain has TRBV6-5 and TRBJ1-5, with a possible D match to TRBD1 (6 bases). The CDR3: CASSLGSQTGTQHF. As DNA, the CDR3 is TGTGCCAGCTCATTGGGCAGCCAAACAGGGACCCAGCATTTT.